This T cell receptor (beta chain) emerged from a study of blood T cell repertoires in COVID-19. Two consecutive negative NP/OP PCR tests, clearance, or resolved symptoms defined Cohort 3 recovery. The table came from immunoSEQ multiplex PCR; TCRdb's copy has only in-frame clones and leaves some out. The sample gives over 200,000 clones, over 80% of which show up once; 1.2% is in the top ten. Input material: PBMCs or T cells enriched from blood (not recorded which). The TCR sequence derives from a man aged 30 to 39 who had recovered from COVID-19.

CDR3 in amino acids: CASSTTDSLKVQYF. The CDR3 DNA reads as TGTGCCAGCAGTACTACCGACAGTTTGAAGGTTCAGTACTTC. This chain uses TRBV6-5 with TRBJ2-4, with D possibly being TRBD1 (5 bases). The V gene's germline CDR1 is MNHEY and CDR2 SVGAGI. This CDR3 region has 14 residues. V gave up 5 bases and J gave up 11 bases, with 19 bases separating them.